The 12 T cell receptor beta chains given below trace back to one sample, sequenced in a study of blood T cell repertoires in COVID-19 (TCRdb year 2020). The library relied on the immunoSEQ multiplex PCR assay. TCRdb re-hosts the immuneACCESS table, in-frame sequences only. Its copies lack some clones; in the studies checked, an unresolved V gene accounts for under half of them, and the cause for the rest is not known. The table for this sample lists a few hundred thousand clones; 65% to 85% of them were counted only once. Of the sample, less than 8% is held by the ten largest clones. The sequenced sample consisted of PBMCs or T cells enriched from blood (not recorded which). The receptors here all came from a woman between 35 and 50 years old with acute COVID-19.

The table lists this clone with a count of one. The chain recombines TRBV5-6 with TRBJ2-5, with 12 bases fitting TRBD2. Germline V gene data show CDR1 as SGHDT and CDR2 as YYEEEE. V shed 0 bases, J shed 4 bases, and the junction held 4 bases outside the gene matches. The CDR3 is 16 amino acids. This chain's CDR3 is CASSLAASGRGETQYF. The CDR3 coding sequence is TGTGCCAGCAGCTTGGCGGCTAGCGGGAGGGGAGAGACCCAGTACTTC. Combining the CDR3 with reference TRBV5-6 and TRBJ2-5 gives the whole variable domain DAGVTQSPTHLIKTRGQQVTLRCSPKSGHDTVSWYQQALGQGPQFIFQYYEEEERQRGNFPDRFSGHQFPNYSSELNVNALLLGDSALYLCASSLAASGRGETQYFGPGTRLLVL.

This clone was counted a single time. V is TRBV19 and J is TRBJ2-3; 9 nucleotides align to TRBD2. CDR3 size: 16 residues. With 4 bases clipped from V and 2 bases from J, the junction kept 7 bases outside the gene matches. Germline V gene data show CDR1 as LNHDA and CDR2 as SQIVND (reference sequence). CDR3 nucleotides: TGTGCCAGTAGTAGGTTGACTAGCGGATACACAGATACGCAGTATTTT. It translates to CASSRLTSGYTDTQYF.

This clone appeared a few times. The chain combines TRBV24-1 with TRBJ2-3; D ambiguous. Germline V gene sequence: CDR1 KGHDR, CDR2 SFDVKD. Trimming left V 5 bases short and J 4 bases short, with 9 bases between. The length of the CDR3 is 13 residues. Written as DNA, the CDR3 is TGTGCCACCAGTGGTAGCTTCCCAGATACGCAGTATTTT. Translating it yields CATSGSFPDTQYF.

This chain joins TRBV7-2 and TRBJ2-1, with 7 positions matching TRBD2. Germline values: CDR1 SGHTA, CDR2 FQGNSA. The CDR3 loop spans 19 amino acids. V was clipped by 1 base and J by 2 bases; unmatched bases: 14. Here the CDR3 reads CASSLEGPPAGFPYNEQFF. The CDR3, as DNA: TGTGCCAGCAGCTTAGAGGGGCCGCCAGCGGGATTTCCCTACAATGAGCAGTTCTTC.

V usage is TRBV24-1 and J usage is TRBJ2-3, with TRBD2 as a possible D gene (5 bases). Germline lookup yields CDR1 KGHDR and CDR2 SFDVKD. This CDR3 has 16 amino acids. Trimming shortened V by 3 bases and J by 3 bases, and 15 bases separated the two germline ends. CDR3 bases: TGTGCCACCAGTGATCCCCGCGGACGGGGTACAGATACGCAGTATTTT. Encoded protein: CATSDPRGRGTDTQYF.

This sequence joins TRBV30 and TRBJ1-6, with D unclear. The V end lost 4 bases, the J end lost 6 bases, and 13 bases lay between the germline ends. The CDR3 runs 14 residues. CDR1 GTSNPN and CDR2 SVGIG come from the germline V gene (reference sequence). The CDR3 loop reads CAWKGQAPNSPLHF. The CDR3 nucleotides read TGTGCCTGGAAAGGTCAGGCGCCTAATTCACCCCTCCACTTT.

The CDR3 here is CASSLEMNTEAFF. CDR3 bases: TGTGCCAGCAGCTTAGAGATGAACACTGAAGCTTTCTTT. V usage is TRBV7-3 and J usage is TRBJ1-1, with D hard to call. This CDR3 is built from 13 residues. Germline assignment: CDR1 SGHTA and CDR2 FQGTGA. Trimming left V 2 bases short and J 0 bases short, with 4 bases between.

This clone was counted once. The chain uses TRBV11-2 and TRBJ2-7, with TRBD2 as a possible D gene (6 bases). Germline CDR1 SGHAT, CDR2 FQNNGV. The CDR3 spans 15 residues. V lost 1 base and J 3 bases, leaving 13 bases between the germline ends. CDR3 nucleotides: TGTGCCAGCAGCTTAGGGAGGTCGCGGGGCTACGAGCAGTACTTC. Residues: CASSLGRSRGYEQYF.

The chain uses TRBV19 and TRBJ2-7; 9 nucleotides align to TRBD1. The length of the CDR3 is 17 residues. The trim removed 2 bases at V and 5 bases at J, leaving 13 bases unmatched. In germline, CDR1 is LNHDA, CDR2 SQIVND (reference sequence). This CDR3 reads CASSIRISGTGTDEQYF. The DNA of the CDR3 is TGTGCCAGTAGTATAAGAATAAGCGGGACAGGGACAGACGAGCAGTACTTC.

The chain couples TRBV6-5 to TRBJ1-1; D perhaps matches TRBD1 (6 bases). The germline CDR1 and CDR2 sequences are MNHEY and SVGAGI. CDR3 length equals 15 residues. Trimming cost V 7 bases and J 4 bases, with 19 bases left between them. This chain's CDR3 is CASTLARPGATEAFF. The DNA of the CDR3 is TGTGCCAGCACCCTAGCCCGGCCAGGGGCCACTGAAGCTTTCTTT.

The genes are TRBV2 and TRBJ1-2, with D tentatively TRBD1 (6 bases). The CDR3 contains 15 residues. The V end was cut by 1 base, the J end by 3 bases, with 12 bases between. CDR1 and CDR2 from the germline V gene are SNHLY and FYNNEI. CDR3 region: CASSEVRGRYYGYTF. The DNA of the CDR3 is TGTGCCAGCAGTGAAGTGCGGGGGCGTTACTATGGCTACACCTTC.

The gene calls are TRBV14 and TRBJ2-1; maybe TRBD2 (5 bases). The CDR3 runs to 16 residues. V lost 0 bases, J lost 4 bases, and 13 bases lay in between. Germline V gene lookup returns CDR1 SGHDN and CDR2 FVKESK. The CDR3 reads CASSQDSAVWYNEQFF. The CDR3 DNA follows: TGTGCCAGCAGCCAAGATTCAGCGGTCTGGTACAATGAGCAGTTCTTC.